This T cell receptor (beta chain) derives from a study of OX40 agonist ivuxolimab in advanced cancers. Across the study: Given to patients was ivuxolimab, an agonistic anti-OX40 (CD134) antibody. Having had anti-PD-1, anti-PD-L1 or anti-CTLA-4 therapy before was allowed, and roughly 40% had some.

Repertoires were generated with immunoSEQ multiplex PCR, while TCRdb's copy carries only in-frame clones and drops some. Of 15,000 to 20,000 clones listed, about 83% are singletons. Study-wide results and limits: In CD8+ T cells, expanded clones were on average more numerous than in CD4+.

V dropped 0 bases and J dropped 8 bases, with 12 bases sitting between them. This CDR3 spans 14 amino acids. Germline assignment: CDR1 MGHRA and CDR2 YSYEKL. As concerns this clone: Its cognate antigen is unknown.

The source material was CD4+ or CD8+ T cells sorted from blood, sampled in a trial of the OX40 agonist ivuxolimab. This sequence joins TRBV4-1 and TRBJ2-3; D possibly corresponds to TRBD2 (6 bases). This clonotype originated in an adult with an advanced solid tumor such as melanoma, head and neck, liver or kidney cancer. CDR3 in DNA: TGCGCCAGCAGCCAAGAGACTAGACGTGCTACGCAGTATTTT. Translated, it gives CASSQETRRATQYF.